This T cell receptor (beta chain) stems from a study of blood T cell dynamics during melanoma immunotherapy. The V end was cut by 0 bases, the J end by 7 bases, with 25 bases between. CDR1 GTSNPN and CDR2 SVGIG come from the germline V gene (reference sequence). The CDR3 is made up of 18 amino acids. The time point: pre-treatment baseline. One draw preceded checkpoint blockade; another followed its first cycle at week 3. Assay: immunoSEQ multiplex PCR; the TCRdb copy retains only in-frame clones and omits some. Here the sample spans more than 10,000 clones, approximately 84% being singletons. J is TRBJ2-1 and V is TRBV30; either TRBD1 or TRBD2 may fit D (5 bases each). Sequencing used blood, obtained from a patient treated with checkpoint blockade. The origin of this receptor is a human donor with melanoma. The CDR3 protein is CAWSVRVGVGLAGNEQFF. CDR3 bases: TGTGCCTGGAGTGTACGGGTTGGGGTCGGCCTAGCAGGGAATGAGCAGTTCTTC.